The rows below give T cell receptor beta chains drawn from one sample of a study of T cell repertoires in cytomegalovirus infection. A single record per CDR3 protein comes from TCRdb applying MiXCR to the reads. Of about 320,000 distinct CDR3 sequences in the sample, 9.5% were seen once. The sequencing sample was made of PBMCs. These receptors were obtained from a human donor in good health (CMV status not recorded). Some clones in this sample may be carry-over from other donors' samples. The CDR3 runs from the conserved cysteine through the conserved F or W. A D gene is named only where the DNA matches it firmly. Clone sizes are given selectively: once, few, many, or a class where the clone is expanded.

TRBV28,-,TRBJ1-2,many,TGTGCCAGCAGTTTTAACAGTGGCTACACCTTC,CASSFNSGYTF
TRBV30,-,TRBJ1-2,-,TGTGCCACCCAGGGTGGCTACACCTTC,CATQGGYTF
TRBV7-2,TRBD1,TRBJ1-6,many,TGTGCCAGCAGCTCGACAGGGGGCAAGCCACCCCTCCACTTT,CASSSTGGKPPLHF
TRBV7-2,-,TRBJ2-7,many,TGTGCCAGCAGCTTAGGTCTATTACAGAGCTCCTACGAGCAGTACTTC,CASSLGLLQSSYEQYF
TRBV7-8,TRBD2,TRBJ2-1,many,TGTGCCAGCAGACAGGGTGGGACTAGCGGATATACCTCCTACAATGAGCAGTTCTTC,CASRQGGTSGYTSYNEQFF
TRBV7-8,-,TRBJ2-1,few,TGTGCCAGCAGCTTAGTACTGAATGAGCAGTTCTTC,CASSLVLNEQFF
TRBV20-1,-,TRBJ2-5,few,TGCAGTGCTAGCGGCGGACTGTACCAAGAGACCCAGTACTTC,CSASGGLYQETQYF
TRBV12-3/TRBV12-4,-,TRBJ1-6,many,TGTGCCAGCCAGGGAGGGGACAACTTTTCACCCCTCCACTTT,CASQGGDNFSPLHF
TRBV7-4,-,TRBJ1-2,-,TGTGCCAGCAGCTTACCGAAGGTTACAGGGAAGGGAACTAACTATGGCTACACCTTC,CASSLPKVTGKGTNYGYTF
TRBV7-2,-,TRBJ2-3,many,TGTGCCAGCAGCTTACACGGGACTAGCACAGATACGCAGTATTTT,CASSLHGTSTDTQYF
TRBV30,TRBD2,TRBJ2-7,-,TGTGCCTGGAGTGTGGACCTAGCGGGAGACCAGCAGTACTTC,CAWSVDLAGDQQYF
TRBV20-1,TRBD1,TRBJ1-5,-,TGCAGTGCTAGATCGGGACAGAGTACCGGGCAGCCCCAGCATTTT,CSARSGQSTGQPQHF
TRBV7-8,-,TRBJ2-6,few,TGTGCCAGCAGCCCCCGAGCTGGGGCTGGGGCCAACGTCCTGACTTTC,CASSPRAGAGANVLTF
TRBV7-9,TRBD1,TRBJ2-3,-,TGTGCCAGCAGCTACATCGGGACAGGGTCCACAGATACGCAGTATTTT,CASSYIGTGSTDTQYF
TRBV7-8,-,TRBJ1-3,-,TGTGCCAGCAGCTTAGCCCGAGCAGAGCAAAACACCATATATTTT,CASSLARAEQNTIYF
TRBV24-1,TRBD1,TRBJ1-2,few,TGTGCCACCAGTCTCACAGGGGATGGCTACACCTTC,CATSLTGDGYTF
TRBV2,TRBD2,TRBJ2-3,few,TGTGCCAGCAGGGGACGTTGGGGGAGGGCAGATACGCAGTATTTT,CASRGRWGRADTQYF
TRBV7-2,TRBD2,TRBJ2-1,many,TGTGCCAGCAGCTTAGGGGCTAGCGGGGGCCTCTACAATGAGCAGTTCTTC,CASSLGASGGLYNEQFF
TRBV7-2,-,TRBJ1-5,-,TGTGCCAGCAGCCGTTTTCCGGACCCTGGGGGACAGCCCCAGCATTTT,CASSRFPDPGGQPQHF
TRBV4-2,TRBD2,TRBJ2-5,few,TGTGCCAGCAGCCAAGAGAGCGGGGGGGCCTCCGAGACCCAGTACTTC,CASSQESGGASETQYF
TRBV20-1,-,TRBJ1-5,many,TGCAGTGCTCCGCCAGGCAGAAGCAATCAGCCCCAGCATTTT,CSAPPGRSNQPQHF
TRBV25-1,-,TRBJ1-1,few,TGTGCCAGCAGTGATTGGGGGAACACTGAAGCTTTCTTT,CASSDWGNTEAFF
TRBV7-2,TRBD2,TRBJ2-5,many,TGTGCCAGCAGCCCCCCGGGGAGGGTGGGAGAGACCCAGTACTTC,CASSPPGRVGETQYF
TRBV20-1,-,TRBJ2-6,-,TGCAGTGCAGGTTCTGGGGCCAACGTCCTGACTTTC,CSAGSGANVLTF
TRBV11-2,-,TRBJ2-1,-,TGTGCCAGCGGCCTGACCGAGAATGAGCAGTTCTTC,CASGLTENEQFF
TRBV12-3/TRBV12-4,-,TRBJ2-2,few,TGTGCCAGCAAGGGACATGGGACCGGGGAGCTGTTTTTT,CASKGHGTGELFF
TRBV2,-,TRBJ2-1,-,TGTGCCAGAGCGAGCGGCCCCCAAGGTAATGAGCAGTTCTTC,CARASGPQGNEQFF
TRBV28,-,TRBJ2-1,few,TGTGCCAGCAGTACCCTGGGGGGAGGTGCCAATGAGCAGTTCTTC,CASSTLGGGANEQFF
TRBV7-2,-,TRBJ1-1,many,TGTGCCAGCAGCCAGGACGGCGGGGGCACTGAAGCTTTCTTT,CASSQDGGGTEAFF
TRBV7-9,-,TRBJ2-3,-,TGTGCCAGCAGCTTAATTCCCGACAGTACGCAGTATTTT,CASSLIPDSTQYF
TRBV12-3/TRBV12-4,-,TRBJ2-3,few,TGTGCCAGCAGCCCTACAAACACAGATACGCAGTATTTT,CASSPTNTDTQYF
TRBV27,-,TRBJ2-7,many,TGTGCCAGCAGTTTATCGAGGGGAAACTCCTACGAGCAGTACTTC,CASSLSRGNSYEQYF
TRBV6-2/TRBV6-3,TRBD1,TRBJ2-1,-,TGTGCCAGCAGTTTATGGGTGACAGGGTCATACGTTTCCTACAATGAGCAGTTCTTC,CASSLWVTGSYVSYNEQFF
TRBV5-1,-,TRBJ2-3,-,TGCGCCAGCAGCTTGGGACAGGCGATTACCACAGATACGCAGTATTTT,CASSLGQAITTDTQYF
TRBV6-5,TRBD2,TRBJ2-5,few,TGTGCCAGCAGCCGTAGCGGGCAAGAGACCCAGTACTTC,CASSRSGQETQYF
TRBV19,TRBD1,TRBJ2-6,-,TGTGCCAGTAGTACCGGGACAGGGAACCACGTCCTGACTTTC,CASSTGTGNHVLTF